The 5 T cell receptor beta chains reported below all come from one sample, sequenced in a study of graft-versus-host responses after intestinal transplantation. Their recognized antigens are unknown. Only in-frame clones appear in the TCRdb table, and some are missing; sequencing was by immunoSEQ multiplex PCR. The sample consists of about 90,000 clones, around 90% of them appearing once. Sequenced material: unstimulated CD4+ T cells sorted from spleen or lymph node cells, taken before transplant. These receptors were collected from a human donor who was the organ donor for an intestinal transplant.

CDR3 region: CASSQSYGYTF. The CDR3 coding sequence is TGCGCCAGCAGTCAGAGCTATGGCTACACCTTC. This chain links TRBV23-1 with TRBJ1-2; D call uncertain. TRBV23-1 counts as an open reading frame of uncertain function. V lost 3 bases to trimming and J lost 4 bases, with 3 bases between them. This CDR3 has 11 amino acids.

The chain links TRBV6-1 to TRBJ2-2, with 7 bases fitting TRBD1. CDR3 length: 13 residues. Per the germline V gene, CDR1 is MNHNS and CDR2 is SASEGT. The junction had 3 bases not matched to a gene; V was cut back by 3 bases and J by 8 bases. CDR3 sequence (DNA): TGTGCCAGCAGTGAGACGGACAGGGGGGAGCTGTTTTTT. It codes for CASSETDRGELFF.

The V call is TRBV27, the J call TRBJ1-2; D ambiguous. Germline V gene sequence: CDR1 MNHEY, CDR2 SMNVEV (reference sequence). This CDR3 comprises 14 residues. V lost 3 bases, J lost 1 base, and 9 bases lay in between. In DNA, the CDR3 is TGTGCCAGCAGTTTGTCTCCAGTTAACTATGGCTACACCTTC. Protein sequence: CASSLSPVNYGYTF.

This chain connects TRBV5-6 to TRBJ2-3; D uncertain. Trimming removed 1 base from V and 0 bases from J, with 9 bases in between. CDR3 length equals 15 residues. Germline values: CDR1 SGHDT, CDR2 YYEEEE. DNA of the CDR3: TGTGCCAGCAGCTTGCCACTCCCCAGCACAGATACGCAGTATTTT. Protein product: CASSLPLPSTDTQYF.

CDR3 nucleotides: TGCGCCAGCAGCCCGCCTGAGGGGACTTACACCGGGGAGCTGTTTTTT. Encoded protein: CASSPPEGTYTGELFF. The chain uses TRBV5-1 and TRBJ2-2; D is possibly TRBD2 (6 bases). Germline V gene data show CDR1 as SGHRS and CDR2 as YFSETQ. V shed 4 bases and J shed 3 bases, with 16 bases lying between them. CDR3 length: 16 residues. Together with reference TRBV5-1 and TRBJ2-2, the CDR3 gives the full variable domain: KAGVTQTPRYLIKTRGQQVTLSCSPISGHRSVSWYQQTPGQGLQFLFEYFSETQRNKGNFPGRFSGRQFSNSRSEMNVSTLELGDSALYLCASSPPEGTYTGELFFGEGSRLTVL.